These 25 T cell receptor beta chains were all obtained from the same sample, sequenced in a study of regulatory T cells in long-lasting Graves disease (dated by TCRdb to the early 2020s). Interpreted using the paper, the time point label stands for: newly diagnosed GD, antithyroid drugs for less than 3 months. For both TCR sequencing and RNA sequencing, RNA was extracted from PBMCs in TRIzol. Preparation of the library involved multiplex PCR. These reads were obtained on an Illumina HiSeq 4000. TCR beta libraries were built with iRepertoire HTBI primers and Arm-PCR amplification of CDR3 regions. TCRdb redid the processing of the public reads, applying fastp at Q25 and MiXCR, and retained in-frame beta chains. Rows are combined by CDR3 protein, so each entry shows the most common genes and DNA. The sample has about 620,000 distinct CDR3 sequences on record, 16% of them singletons. Clones ranked in the top ten supply under 20% of the sample.

This sample also belongs to another study, concerning T cells in Graves' hyperthyroidism and ophthalmopathy.

The sample here was peripheral blood mononuclear cells (PBMCs), taken at new diagnosis, from a patient treated with antithyroid drugs. These receptors all stem from a woman aged 25 to 39 with Graves disease. Donor details come from another sample of the same person, matched by shared clones.

This clonotype was seen repeatedly, ten times or more. The rearrangement uses TRBV2 and TRBJ2-5; the match to TRBD2 covers 15 bases. CDR3 size: 16 residues. The germline CDR1 and CDR2 sequences are SNHLY and FYNNEI. Trimming removed 5 bases from V and 4 bases from J; junction bases left unmatched: 5. CDR3 coding DNA: TGTGCCAGCAGTAGGGGGACTAGCGGGAGGATAGAGACCCAGTACTTC. Translated, it gives CASSRGTSGRIETQYF.

This clonotype was found many times. V is TRBV28 and J is TRBJ2-3; TRBD2 matches at 9 bases. The germline V gene encodes CDR1 MDHEN and CDR2 SYDVKM. J gave up 5 bases and V 8 bases, and 17 bases lay outside the gene matches. The CDR3 loop spans 17 amino acids. As DNA, the CDR3 is TGTGCCAGCGGCTCCTCCGCTGGCGGGAGGGCCCGAGATACGCAGTATTTT. Translating it yields CASGSSAGGRARDTQYF. Together with reference TRBV28 and TRBJ2-3, the CDR3 gives the full variable domain: DVKVTQSSRYLVKRTGEKVFLECVQDMDHENMFWYRQDPGLGLRLIYFSYDVKMKEKGDIPEGYSVSREKKERFSLILESASTNQTSMYLCASGSSAGGRARDTQYFGPGTRLTVL.

J is TRBJ1-2 and V is TRBV19; 7 positions match TRBD1. In germline, CDR1 is LNHDA, CDR2 SQIVND (reference sequence). The CDR3 runs to 17 residues. V shed 0 bases and J 2 bases; nucleotides not matched to a gene: 9. This CDR3 is CASSIEGGGGFNYGYTF. The CDR3, as DNA: TGTGCCAGTAGTATAGAAGGAGGGGGCGGATTCAACTATGGCTACACCTTC. Full variable domain (missing parts from reference TRBV19 and TRBJ1-2): DGGITQSPKYLFRKEGQNVTLSCEQNLNHDAMYWYRQDPGQGLRLIYYSQIVNDFQKGDIAEGYSVSREKKESFPLTVTSAQKNPTAFYLCASSIEGGGGFNYGYTFGSGTRLTVV.

About this clonotype: It may be a read error: a sequence one base away is much more abundant. The chain carries TRBV25-1 and TRBJ1-2; D gene uncertain. Germline CDR1 and CDR2: MGHDK and SYGVNS. V shed 6 bases and J shed 2 bases, with 7 bases lying between them. The CDR3 contains 12 residues. CDR3 amino acids: CASRVGNYGYTF. For the CDR3, the DNA is TGTGCCAGCAGAGTAGGGAACTATGGCTACACCTTC.

This clonotype was seen at least ten times. V usage is TRBV2 and J usage is TRBJ2-5; D is possibly TRBD1 (5 bases). The CDR3 loop spans 13 amino acids. V lost 9 bases to trimming and J lost 5 bases, with 16 bases between them. Germline CDR1 and CDR2: SNHLY and FYNNEI. CDR3 DNA: TGTGCCAGTTCACAGGCCGCCGTCGAGACCCAGTACTTC. Translation gives CASSQAAVETQYF.

This clonotype was found a few times. V is TRBV7-8 and J is TRBJ1-2; D is ambiguous. Trimming left V 2 bases short and J 0 bases short, with 10 bases between. CDR1 SGHVS and CDR2 FQNEAQ come from the germline V gene. The CDR3 loop spans 15 amino acids. This CDR3 is CASSLKIGTNYGYTF. CDR3 in DNA: TGTGCCAGCAGCTTAAAAATTGGGACTAACTATGGCTACACCTTC.

Points on this clonotype: It may be a read error: a sequence one base away is much more abundant. This chain links TRBV6-2 or TRBV6-3 with TRBJ2-7; the D is unclear. This CDR3 is 15 amino acids long. Germline-derived CDR1 and CDR2 are MNHEY and SVGEGT. CDR3 protein: CASSPPRGHHYERYF. For the CDR3, the DNA is TGTGCCAGCAGTCCTCCTCGAGGTCACCACTACGAGCGGTACTTC.

This clonotype was seen only a few times. This chain joins TRBV7-9 and TRBJ2-7, with 10 bases fitting TRBD2. The length of the CDR3 is 14 residues. J was trimmed by 3 bases and V by 8 bases; bases with no gene match: 7. CDR1 SEHNR and CDR2 FQNEAQ come from the germline V gene (reference sequence). The CDR3 spells CASGPGLADYEQYF. The DNA of the CDR3 is TGTGCCAGCGGACCAGGACTAGCGGACTACGAGCAGTACTTC.

CDR3 nucleotide sequence: TGTGCCAGCAGTCGAATACAGGGACAAACAGGCTCCTATAATTCACCCCTCCACTTT. It yields the protein CASSRIQGQTGSYNSPLHF. The chain uses TRBV27 and TRBJ1-6, with D possibly matching TRBD1 (6 bases). The length of the CDR3 is 19 residues. Deletions cut 5 bases from V and 0 bases from J, with 20 bases between. From germline, CDR1 is MNHEY and CDR2 SMNVEV (reference sequence).

The J gene is TRBJ2-3, the V gene TRBV7-2; D is possibly TRBD2 (6 bases). Deletions cut 2 bases from V and 2 bases from J, with 14 bases between. CDR1 is SGHTA and CDR2 is FQGNSA in the germline V gene. CDR3 length: 16 amino acids. The CDR3 loop is CASSLRAGSFTDTQYF. In nucleotides, the CDR3 is TGTGCCAGCAGCTTAAGGGCGGGGAGTTTCACAGATACGCAGTATTTT. The entire variable domain, with the rest obtained from reference TRBV7-2 and TRBJ2-3, is as follows: GAGVSQSPSNKVTEKGKDVELRCDPISGHTALYWYRQSLGQGLEFLIYFQGNSAPDKSGLPSDRFSAERTGGSVSTLTIQRTQQEDSAVYLCASSLRAGSFTDTQYFGPGTRLTVL.

The chain links TRBV3-1 to TRBJ2-3; TRBD2 matches 11 bases. Per germline, CDR1 LGHDT and CDR2 YNNKEL (reference sequence). The trim removed 4 bases at V and 2 bases at J, leaving 2 bases unmatched. CDR3 length: 15 amino acids. In DNA, the CDR3 is TGTGCCAGCAGCCCGACTAGCGGGACCACAGATACGCAGTATTTT. Translating it yields CASSPTSGTTDTQYF.

The chain joins TRBV10-3 to TRBJ2-1, with 10 bases aligning to TRBD2. V gave up 4 bases and J gave up 9 bases; unmatched junction bases: 6. The CDR3 runs to 14 residues. The germline V gene has CDR1 ENHRY and CDR2 SYGVKD. CDR3 DNA: TGTGCCATCAGTGGACTAGCGGGTTTGGGTGAGCAGTTCTTC. It is translated as CAISGLAGLGEQFF.

Ten or more counts support this clonotype. The chain combines TRBV30 with TRBJ2-2; D is uncertain. This CDR3 has 14 residues. V shed 3 bases and J shed 0 bases, with 8 bases lying between them. The V gene's germline CDR1 is GTSNPN and CDR2 SVGIG (reference sequence). CDR3 sequence: CAWRIDPNTGELFF. Written as DNA, the CDR3 is TGTGCCTGGAGGATCGACCCGAACACCGGGGAGCTGTTTTTT. The full variable domain, its missing parts supplied by reference TRBV30 and TRBJ2-2, is SQTIHQWPATLVQPVGSPLSLECTVEGTSNPNLYWYRQAAGRGLQLLFYSVGIGQISSEVPQNLSASRPQDRQFILSSKKLLLSDSGFYLCAWRIDPNTGELFFGEGSRLTVL.

This clonotype was found a few times. This chain connects TRBV27 to TRBJ2-7, with 15 bases fitting TRBD2. Germline trimming cut 5 bases from V and 7 bases from J; bases unmatched to any gene: 12. CDR1 MNHEY and CDR2 SMNVEV come from the germline V gene (reference sequence). This CDR3 region has 17 residues. The CDR3 spells CASSPMGLAGGSQEQYF. The DNA for the CDR3 is TGTGCCAGCAGTCCCATGGGACTAGCGGGAGGCTCTCAAGAGCAGTACTTC.

The chain uses TRBV15 and TRBJ2-7; D is unresolved. The CDR3 is made up of 13 amino acids. Germline lookup yields CDR1 LNHNV and CDR2 YYDKDF (reference sequence). With 3 bases removed from V and 3 bases from J, the gap between germline ends came to 9 bases. The CDR3 sequence: CATSSGWGYEQYF. In DNA form, the CDR3 reads TGTGCCACCAGCAGTGGCTGGGGCTACGAGCAGTACTTC.

This clonotype appeared a few times. CDR3 sequence: CASSSSDLAGGPYNEQFF. CDR3 in DNA: TGTGCCAGCAGCTCATCCGACCTAGCGGGAGGACCCTACAATGAGCAGTTCTTC. V usage is TRBV11-3 and J usage is TRBJ2-1; TRBD2 aligns across 11 bases. The CDR3 loop spans 18 amino acids. Germline lookup yields CDR1 SGHNT and CDR2 YENEEA. V gave up 4 bases and J gave up 2 bases; unmatched junction bases: 10.

This rearrangement joins TRBV5-1 to TRBJ2-2; unclear D gene. The length of the CDR3 is 14 residues. Germline V gene lookup returns CDR1 SGHRS and CDR2 YFSETQ. The V gene lost 8 bases and the J gene lost 3 bases, with 14 bases spanning the gap. CDR3: CASLANVDTGELFF. CDR3 DNA: TGCGCCAGTTTAGCAAATGTGGACACCGGGGAGCTGTTTTTT. The whole variable domain, remainder taken from reference TRBV5-1 and TRBJ2-2, is KAGVTQTPRYLIKTRGQQVTLSCSPISGHRSVSWYQQTPGQGLQFLFEYFSETQRNKGNFPGRFSGRQFSNSRSEMNVSTLELGDSALYLCASLANVDTGELFFGEGSRLTVL.

This clonotype appeared once. This CDR3 reads CATRLSGGNEQFF. The CDR3 DNA sequence: TGTGCCACTCGCCTGTCGGGGGGCAATGAGCAGTTCTTC. This chain joins TRBV24-1 and TRBJ2-1; 7 bases fit TRBD2. This CDR3 is 13 amino acids long. J was trimmed by 6 bases and V by 10 bases; bases with no gene match: 8. In germline, CDR1 is KGHDR, CDR2 SFDVKD.

The CDR3 DNA is TGTGCCACCAGTCAACAGGGGGGCAGCTCCTACGAGCAGTACTTC. Protein: CATSQQGGSSYEQYF. This chain links TRBV24-1 with TRBJ2-7; the match to TRBD1 covers 8 bases. This CDR3 region has 15 residues. J was trimmed by 0 bases and V by 6 bases; bases with no gene match: 6. Germline V gene lookup returns CDR1 KGHDR and CDR2 SFDVKD.

This clonotype was recorded many times. The V call is TRBV11-2, the J call TRBJ2-1; 10 bases map to TRBD2. The CDR3 extends over 15 amino acids. Germline CDR1 is SGHAT and CDR2 is FQNNGV. Losses at the gene ends were 3 bases for V and 5 bases for J; bases not matched to a gene: 4. The CDR3 reads CASSFFLAGDNEQFF. CDR3 sequence (DNA): TGTGCCAGCAGCTTCTTTCTAGCGGGAGACAATGAGCAGTTCTTC.

As concerns this clonotype: A much larger clone differs from this one at a single base, so this may be a read error. V and J are TRBV28 and TRBJ2-2; 11 positions match TRBD1. Germline assignment: CDR1 MDHEN and CDR2 SYDVKM. This CDR3 is 18 amino acids long. The CDR3 DNA follows: TGTGCCGGCAGTATCAGGAATCCTGGACAGGGGGCGTGGGGGGAGCTGTTTTTT. It yields the protein CAGSIRNPGQGAWGELFF.

The V and J genes are TRBV7-6 and TRBJ2-1; D unclear. Trimming left V 8 bases short and J 5 bases short, with 10 bases between. This CDR3 comprises 12 residues. The germline V gene encodes CDR1 SGHVS and CDR2 FNYEAQ. This CDR3 reads CASAVADNEQFF. The CDR3 DNA sequence: TGTGCCAGCGCGGTGGCTGACAATGAGCAGTTCTTC.

The rearrangement joins TRBV7-2 to TRBJ1-2; the D gene is possibly TRBD1 (6 bases). Germline assignment: CDR1 SGHTA and CDR2 FQGNSA. CDR3 length equals 13 residues. V was pared by 2 bases and J by 8 bases, with 12 bases between. CDR3 coding DNA: TGTGCCAGCAGCTTATACAGGGCGGAAGGCTACACCTTC. This gives the protein CASSLYRAEGYTF.

This clonotype has at least ten counts. This sequence joins TRBV12-3 or TRBV12-4 and TRBJ1-4; no reliable D call. The CDR3 is 14 residues long. V was cut by 6 bases and J by 3 bases, with 11 bases left in between. CDR3 DNA: TGTGCCAGCAGCCCCTATGAAGCTAATGAAAAACTGTTTTTT. It codes for CASSPYEANEKLFF.

V is TRBV27 and J is TRBJ2-3; D may be TRBD1 (6 bases). CDR3 length equals 14 residues. Germline values: CDR1 MNHEY, CDR2 SMNVEV (reference sequence). Trimming shortened V by 8 bases and J by 2 bases, and 14 bases separated the two germline ends. This chain's CDR3 is CASGSRTATDTQYF. In DNA form, the CDR3 reads TGTGCCAGCGGTTCTCGGACAGCCACAGATACGCAGTATTTT.